This TCR beta chain is from a study of blood T cell repertoires in COVID-19. CDR1 and CDR2 from the germline V gene are KGHSH and LQKENI. The CDR3 is 12 residues long. V lost 6 bases and J 7 bases, leaving 10 bases between the germline ends. Assay used: immunoSEQ multiplex PCR; TCRdb lists only in-frame clones, some missing. The sample lists over 100,000 clones; about three quarters were seen once. The chain is built from TRBV18 and TRBJ2-1; no firm D call. Sequencing was carried out using peripheral blood. This sequence was found in a human donor in a cohort sampled during active or convalescent COVID-19. The CDR3: CASSLDINEQFF. CDR3 nucleotide sequence: TGTGCCAGCTCCCTCGACATAAATGAGCAGTTCTTC.